This T cell receptor (beta chain) came from a study of cytomegalovirus exposure and HLA in healthy donors. In regard to this clone: Its antigen remains unidentified.

PCR employed 60 Vbeta and 13 Jbeta primers. In the source study's methods: About 11 million of 75 million to 85 million unique TCR beta chains were shared, per a later count. TCRdb's table, derived via immunoSEQ multiplex PCR, lists solely in-frame clones and lacks some. The DNA was the basis for D and trimming; V, J and clone size are from that table. Recorded for this sample: around 71,000 clones. Broader study findings: Sequencing likely generated an artifact that appeared as a cluster of highly shared sequence variants. Other equally common chains were less clonally expanded than HLA-associated TCR beta chains, a later analysis showed.

In germline, CDR1 is SEHNR, CDR2 FQNEAQ (reference sequence). This CDR3 has 15 residues. V lost 1 base, J lost 7 bases, and 8 bases stayed unmatched. The source material was PBMCs. The J gene is TRBJ2-7, the V gene TRBV7-9; 9 nucleotides line up with TRBD2. This TCR came from a woman aged 25 to 39 in good health and CMV-seronegative. CDR3 sequence reads: CASSLVAGGPGEQYF. In nucleotides, the CDR3 is TGTGCCAGCAGCTTAGTTGCGGGAGGGCCGGGGGAGCAGTACTTC.